The 17 T cell receptor beta chains below were found in one sample sequenced in a study of blood T cell repertoires in COVID-19. Method: immunoSEQ multiplex PCR; TCRdb's copy keeps in-frame clones and lacks some. Among approximately 230,000 clones listed, around 90% were seen once. Source material: peripheral blood. The origin of the receptors is a man older than 75 with acute or convalescent COVID-19.

V is TRBV11-2 and J is TRBJ2-7; D possibly corresponds to TRBD1 (6 bases). V lost 5 bases and J 4 bases, leaving 15 bases between the germline ends. Germline-derived CDR1 and CDR2 are SGHAT and FQNNGV. The CDR3 spans 14 residues. Written as DNA, the CDR3 is TGTGCCAGCAGCCATCCCGGGACACTTTACGAGCAGTACTTC. Translation gives CASSHPGTLYEQYF.

This chain connects TRBV14 to TRBJ2-2; unclear D gene. The CDR3 is 14 amino acids. Germline V lookup: CDR1 SGHDN, CDR2 FVKESK. Trimming took off 5 bases at V and 4 bases at J, with 11 bases between the two ends. Written as DNA, the CDR3 is TGTGCCAGCAGCTCCGAAGTGCGCACCGGGGAGCTGTTTTTT. Encoded protein: CASSSEVRTGELFF.

The chain is built from TRBV25-1 and TRBJ2-1, with D possibly being TRBD1 (7 bases). The CDR3 spans 15 residues. V was clipped by 5 bases and J by 8 bases, with 19 bases between them. CDR1 and CDR2 (germline): MGHDK, SYGVNS. CDR3 in amino acids: CASSLLTGPGDEQFF. In nucleotides, the CDR3 is TGTGCCAGCAGTCTTCTGACAGGGCCGGGGGATGAGCAGTTCTTC.

J is TRBJ1-6 and V is TRBV5-1, with no clear D. Germline CDR1 is SGHRS and CDR2 is YFSETQ. V lost 4 bases, J lost 7 bases, and 12 bases lay in between. This CDR3 comprises 14 residues. In DNA form, the CDR3 reads TGCGCCAGCAGCCAAGGCGGAGAGAATTCACCCCTCCACTTT. This gives the protein CASSQGGENSPLHF.

V usage is TRBV4-2 and J usage is TRBJ2-5; D is undetermined. V was clipped by 0 bases and J by 4 bases, with 18 bases between them. Germline CDR1 reads LGHNA; CDR2 reads YNFKEQ. CDR3 length: 17 residues. Here the CDR3 reads CASSQDVAGGDGETQYF. CDR3 DNA: TGTGCCAGCAGCCAAGATGTTGCCGGTGGAGATGGAGAGACCCAGTACTTC.

The V and J genes are TRBV7-2 and TRBJ2-4; D might be TRBD1 (6 bases). Germline V CDR1 and CDR2: SGHTA, FQGNSA. V lost 4 bases, J lost 3 bases, and 10 bases lay in between. This CDR3 has 14 amino acids. CDR3 DNA: TGTGCCAGCAGCTCTAGGGACATCAAAAACATTCAGTACTTC. Its translation is CASSSRDIKNIQYF. The full variable domain, rest sourced from reference TRBV7-2 and TRBJ2-4, is GAGVSQSPSNKVTEKGKDVELRCDPISGHTALYWYRQSLGQGLEFLIYFQGNSAPDKSGLPSDRFSAERTGGSVSTLTIQRTQQEDSAVYLCASSSRDIKNIQYFGAGTRLSVL.

The chain couples TRBV18 to TRBJ1-1; D is perhaps TRBD1 (5 bases). Germline V gene data show CDR1 as KGHSH and CDR2 as LQKENI. V was shortened by 4 bases and J by 1 base, with 13 bases between the two germline ends. This CDR3 region has 15 residues. The CDR3 DNA sequence: TGTGCCAGCTCACGCACCAACACAGGGAACACTGAAGCTTTCTTT. This gives the protein CASSRTNTGNTEAFF.

The chain has TRBV19 and TRBJ1-6; 8 positions match TRBD1. The V and J ends lost 5 bases and 8 bases, in that order; junction bases with no gene match: 2. There are 13 residues in the CDR3. Germline V gene data show CDR1 as LNHDA and CDR2 as SQIVND (reference sequence). Here the CDR3 reads CASSVTGDSPLHF. CDR3 sequence (DNA): TGTGCCAGTAGTGTGACAGGGGATTCACCCCTCCACTTT.

CDR3 bases: TGTGCCAGCAGCCCACAAACAGTGGCGTTTGGCGCCGGGGAGCTGTTTTTT. It translates to CASSPQTVAFGAGELFF. The chain employs TRBV7-6 and TRBJ2-2; D is unclear. Trimming stripped 5 bases from V and 6 bases from J, with 22 bases between. The CDR3 is made up of 17 amino acids. The germline CDR1 and CDR2 sequences are SGHVS and FNYEAQ.

V gene TRBV6-1 combines with J gene TRBJ1-4; D uncertain. Germline V lookup: CDR1 MNHNS, CDR2 SASEGT. The CDR3 loop spans 13 amino acids. V dropped 0 bases and J dropped 5 bases, with 4 bases sitting between them. CDR3: CASSEALNEKLFF. CDR3 in DNA: TGTGCCAGCAGTGAAGCTTTAAATGAAAAACTGTTTTTT.

The table lists this clone with a count of one. The chain links TRBV7-2 to TRBJ2-4; a weak D match, TRBD1 (5 bases). This CDR3 contains 17 residues. Per the germline V gene, CDR1 is SGHTA and CDR2 is FQGNSA. V was shortened by 2 bases and J by 0 bases, with 14 bases between the two germline ends. The CDR3 loop reads CASSLRDRDLAKNIQYF. The CDR3 DNA sequence: TGTGCCAGCAGCTTACGCGACAGAGACCTAGCCAAAAACATTCAGTACTTC.

In its sample, this clone was seen once. This chain uses TRBV11-2 with TRBJ1-2, with D possibly being TRBD1 (5 bases). Trimming left V 4 bases short and J 2 bases short, with 11 bases between. The V gene's germline CDR1 is SGHAT and CDR2 FQNNGV. The CDR3 is made up of 14 amino acids. The CDR3 DNA follows: TGTGCCAGCAGCTCTGCCGGGGGAAACTATGGCTACACCTTC. It codes for CASSSAGGNYGYTF.

The chain joins TRBV29-1 to TRBJ2-3, with a weak D call TRBD2 (5 bases). The V end lost 4 bases, the J end lost 5 bases, and 13 bases lay between the germline ends. CDR1 is SQVTM, CDR2 ANQGSEA, per germline. This CDR3 has 13 residues. The CDR3 nucleotides are TGCAGCGTTGCCCTCGGGGTGGGAGATACGCAGTATTTT. It specifies CSVALGVGDTQYF.

The V gene is TRBV9, the J gene TRBJ1-2; weak D call: TRBD1 (5 bases). The germline gives CDR1 SGDLS, CDR2 YYNGEE. V was clipped by 0 bases and J by 3 bases, with 12 bases between them. CDR3 length: 15 amino acids. The CDR3 is CASSVAGGSDYGYTF. The CDR3 DNA follows: TGTGCCAGCAGCGTAGCGGGGGGGTCAGACTATGGCTACACCTTC.

This chain connects TRBV18 to TRBJ1-5, with D perhaps TRBD1 (5 bases). Germline values: CDR1 KGHSH, CDR2 LQKENI. Trimming removed 4 bases at V and 4 bases at J, with 14 bases between. This CDR3 is built from 15 residues. CDR3 sequence: CASSLGTSRNQPQHF. The DNA of the CDR3 is TGTGCCAGCTCACTCGGGACTAGCCGTAATCAGCCCCAGCATTTT. The full variable domain, completed using reference TRBV18 and TRBJ1-5, is NAGVMQNPRHLVRRRGQEARLRCSPMKGHSHVYWYRQLPEEGLKFMVYLQKENIIDESGMPKERFSAEFPKEGPSILRIQQVVRGDSAAYFCASSLGTSRNQPQHFGDGTRLSIL.

The chain uses TRBV27 and TRBJ1-6; a possible D gene is TRBD1 (5 bases). This CDR3 contains 13 residues. Trimming stripped 2 bases from V and 7 bases from J, with 6 bases between. Per the germline V gene, CDR1 is MNHEY and CDR2 is SMNVEV (reference sequence). In DNA, the CDR3 is TGTGCCAGCAGTTTAGGGGGGAATTCACCCCTCCACTTT. Its protein product is CASSLGGNSPLHF.

This clone was observed a handful of times. V gene TRBV9 combines with J gene TRBJ2-5; D perhaps matches TRBD2 (5 bases). Germline values: CDR1 SGDLS, CDR2 YYNGEE. CDR3 size: 16 residues. Trimming stripped 0 bases from V and 5 bases from J, with 17 bases between. The CDR3 DNA sequence: TGTGCCAGCAGCGTAGAGGGAGCGGCGAGAGGGGAGACCCAGTACTTC. Its protein product is CASSVEGAARGETQYF. Using reference TRBV9 and TRBJ2-5 for the parts outside the CDR3, the full variable domain is DSGVTQTPKHLITATGQRVTLRCSPRSGDLSVYWYQQSLDQGLQFLIQYYNGEERAKGNILERFSAQQFPDLHSELNLSSLELGDSALYFCASSVEGAARGETQYFGPGTRLLVL.